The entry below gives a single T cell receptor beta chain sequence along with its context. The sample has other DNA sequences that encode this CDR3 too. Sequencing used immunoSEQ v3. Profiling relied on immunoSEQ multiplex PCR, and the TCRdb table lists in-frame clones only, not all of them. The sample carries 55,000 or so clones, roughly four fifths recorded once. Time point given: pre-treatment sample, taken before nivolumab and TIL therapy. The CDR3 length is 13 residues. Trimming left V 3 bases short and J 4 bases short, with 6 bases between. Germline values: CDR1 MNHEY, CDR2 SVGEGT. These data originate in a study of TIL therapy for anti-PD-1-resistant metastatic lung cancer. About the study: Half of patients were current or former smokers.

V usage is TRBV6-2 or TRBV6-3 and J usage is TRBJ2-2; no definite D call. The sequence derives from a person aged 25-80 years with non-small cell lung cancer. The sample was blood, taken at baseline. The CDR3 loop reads CASSYSSTGELFF. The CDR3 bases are TGTGCCAGCAGTTATTCTAGCACCGGGGAGCTGTTTTTT.